This TCR beta chain derives from a study of post-analysis software for immune sequencing data. Every TCR beta cDNA library bore unique molecular identifiers. When 1 to 10 million T cells were used, they gave a few hundred thousand cDNA molecules. TCRdb used MiXCR to reprocess the PCR reads, holding one entry per CDR3 protein. The table includes some 890,000 distinct CDR3 sequences, roughly 58% detected once. Whole-study results and caveats: There were a few TRBV segments more frequent in patients than controls, and TRBV5-6, TRBV5-1 and TRBV20-1 were among them. Samples made in the same batch grouped tightly together by F measure. Multiple sclerosis patients had significantly lower normalized Chao1 diversity than controls.

For this clonotype: Its specificity is unknown.

The CDR3 is made up of 16 amino acids. The germline V and J ends were trimmed by 2 bases and 5 bases, with 18 bases remaining between them. Germline V CDR1 and CDR2: MNHEY, SVGAGI. Sequences were obtained from blood. This clonotype was sampled from a girl between 10 and 17 years old with multiple sclerosis. V gene TRBV6-5 combines with J gene TRBJ2-5, with D perhaps matching TRBD2 (6 bases). CDR3 residues: CASSYGSDWEEETQYF. CDR3 in DNA: TGTGCCAGCAGTTACGGCTCGGACTGGGAGGAGGAGACCCAGTACTTC.